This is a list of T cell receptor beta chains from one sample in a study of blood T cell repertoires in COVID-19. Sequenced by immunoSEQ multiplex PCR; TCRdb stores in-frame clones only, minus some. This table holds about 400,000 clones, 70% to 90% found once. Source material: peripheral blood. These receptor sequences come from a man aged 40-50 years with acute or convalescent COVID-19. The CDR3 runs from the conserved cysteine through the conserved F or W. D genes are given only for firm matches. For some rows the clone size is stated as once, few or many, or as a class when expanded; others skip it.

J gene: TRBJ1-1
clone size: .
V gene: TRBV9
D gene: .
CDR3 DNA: TGTGCCAGCAGCGTTACCGGGAGTTGGAGACAATCGATGAACACTGAAGCTTTCTTT
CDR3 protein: CASSVTGSWRQSMNTEAFF

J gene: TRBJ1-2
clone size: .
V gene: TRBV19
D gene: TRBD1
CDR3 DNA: TGTGCCAGTAGTATAGGATCGGGACAGGCCCTCTATGGCTACACCTTC
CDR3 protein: CASSIGSGQALYGYTF

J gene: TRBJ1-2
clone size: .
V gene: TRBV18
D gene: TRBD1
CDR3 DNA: TGTGCCAGCTCACAGGACAGGGGATACGGCTACACCTTC
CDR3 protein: CASSQDRGYGYTF

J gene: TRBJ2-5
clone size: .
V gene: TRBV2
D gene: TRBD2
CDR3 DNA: TGTGCCAGCAGTGAAGTGGTAGCGGGGGTCCAAGAGACCCAGTACTTC
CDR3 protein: CASSEVVAGVQETQYF

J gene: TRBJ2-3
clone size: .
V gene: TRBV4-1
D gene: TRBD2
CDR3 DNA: TGCGCCAGCAGCCCCTTTGGGGGGGGGAACACAGATACGCAGTATTTT
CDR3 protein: CASSPFGGGNTDTQYF

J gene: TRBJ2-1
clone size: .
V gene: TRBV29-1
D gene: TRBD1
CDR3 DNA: TGCAGCGTTGAATCTGACAGGGGAAATGAGCAGTTCTTC
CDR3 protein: CSVESDRGNEQFF

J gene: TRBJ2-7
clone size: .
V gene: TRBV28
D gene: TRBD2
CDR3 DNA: TGTGCCAGCAGCCTAGCGGGAGGGGTGTACGAGCAGTACTTC
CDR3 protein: CASSLAGGVYEQYF

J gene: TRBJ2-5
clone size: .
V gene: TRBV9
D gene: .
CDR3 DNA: TGTGCCAGCAGCGTAGAAGACTCCCAAGAGACCCAGTACTTC
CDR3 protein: CASSVEDSQETQYF

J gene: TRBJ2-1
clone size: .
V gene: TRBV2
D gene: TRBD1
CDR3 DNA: TGTGCCAGGACTAACCAGGGGGCTCACAATGAGCAGTTCTTC
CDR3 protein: CARTNQGAHNEQFF

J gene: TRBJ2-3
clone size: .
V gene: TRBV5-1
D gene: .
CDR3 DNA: TGCGCCAGCAGCTTACAGGACCGCAGGGATACGCAGTATTTT
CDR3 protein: CASSLQDRRDTQYF

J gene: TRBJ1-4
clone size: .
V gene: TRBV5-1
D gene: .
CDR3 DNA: TGCGCCAGCAGCTTGTGGGCAGGGTTGGCGACTAATGAAAAACTGTTTTTT
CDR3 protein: CASSLWAGLATNEKLFF

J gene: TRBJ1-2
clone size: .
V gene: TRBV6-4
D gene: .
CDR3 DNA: TGTGCCAGCAGCGAGAGGGAAACTGGACGGACTATCTTC
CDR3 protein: CASSERETGRTIF

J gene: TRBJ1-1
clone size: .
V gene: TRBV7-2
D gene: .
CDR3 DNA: TGTGCCAGCAGCTTAGGAAGTTTTCCTAGGGGGAGCACTGAAGCTTTCTTT
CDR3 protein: CASSLGSFPRGSTEAFF

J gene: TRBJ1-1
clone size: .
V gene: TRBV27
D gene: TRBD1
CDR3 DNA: TGTGCCAGCAAGGGGGGGACAGGGAACACTGAAGCTTTCTTT
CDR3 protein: CASKGGTGNTEAFF

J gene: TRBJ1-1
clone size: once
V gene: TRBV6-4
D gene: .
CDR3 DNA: TGTGCCAGCAGTCTAGAACAGGGTAACACTGAAGCTTTCTTT
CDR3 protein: CASSLEQGNTEAFF

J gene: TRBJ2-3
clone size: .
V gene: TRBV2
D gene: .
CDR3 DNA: TGTGCCAGCAGTGGGGTTCGACAGTCCACAGATACGCAGTATTTT
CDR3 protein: CASSGVRQSTDTQYF

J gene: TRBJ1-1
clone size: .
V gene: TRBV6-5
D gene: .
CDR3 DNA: TGTGCCAGCAGTTACGCAGTGAACACTGAAGCTTTCTTT
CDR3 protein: CASSYAVNTEAFF

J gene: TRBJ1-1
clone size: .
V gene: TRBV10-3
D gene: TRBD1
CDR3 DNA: TGTGCCATCAGTGAATGGGACAGGAACACTGAAGCTTTCTTT
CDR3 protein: CAISEWDRNTEAFF

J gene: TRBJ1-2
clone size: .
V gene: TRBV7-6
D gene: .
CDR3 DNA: TGTGCCAGCAGCGCAGCAGACTCCACCTATGGCTACACCTTC
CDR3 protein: CASSAADSTYGYTF

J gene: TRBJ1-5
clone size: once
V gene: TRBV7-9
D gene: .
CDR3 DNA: TGTGCCAGCAGCTTAGCGCGGGGACCCACGCACAATCAGCCCCAGCATTTT
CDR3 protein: CASSLARGPTHNQPQHF

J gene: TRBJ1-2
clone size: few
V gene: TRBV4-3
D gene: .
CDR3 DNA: TGCGCCAGCAGCCAAGATGTTGGGGCTGGCGGCTACACCTTC
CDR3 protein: CASSQDVGAGGYTF

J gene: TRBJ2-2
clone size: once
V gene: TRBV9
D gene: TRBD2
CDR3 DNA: TGTGCCAGCAGCGTCTCCGGGACTAGGGGAGCCGGGGAGCTGTTTTTT
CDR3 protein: CASSVSGTRGAGELFF

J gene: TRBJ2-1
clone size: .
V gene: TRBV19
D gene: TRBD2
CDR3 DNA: TGTGCCAGTAAGGCTATGAGGACTAGCTCCTACAATGAGCAGTTCTTC
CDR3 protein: CASKAMRTSSYNEQFF

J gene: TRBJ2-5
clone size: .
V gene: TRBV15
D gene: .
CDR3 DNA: TGTGCCACCAGCCATAGACTATTTCGGGAAGAGACCCAGTACTTC
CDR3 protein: CATSHRLFREETQYF

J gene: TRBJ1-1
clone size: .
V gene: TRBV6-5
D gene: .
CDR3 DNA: TGTGCCAGCTCGCGGAACACTGAAGCTTTCTTT
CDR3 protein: CASSRNTEAFF

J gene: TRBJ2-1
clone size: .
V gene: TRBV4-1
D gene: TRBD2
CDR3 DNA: TGCGCCAGCAGCCCGGGACTAGCGGGAGTCTATGAGCAGTTCTTC
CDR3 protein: CASSPGLAGVYEQFF

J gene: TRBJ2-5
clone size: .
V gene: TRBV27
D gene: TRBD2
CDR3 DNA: TGTGCCAGCAGTTCCAGTAGCGGGTGGCAAGAGACCCAGTACTTC
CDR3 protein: CASSSSSGWQETQYF

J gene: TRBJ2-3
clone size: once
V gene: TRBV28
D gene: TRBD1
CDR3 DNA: TGTGCCAGCAGTACCCCATTACAGGGGGCAGTAGGAGATACGCAGTATTTT
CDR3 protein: CASSTPLQGAVGDTQYF

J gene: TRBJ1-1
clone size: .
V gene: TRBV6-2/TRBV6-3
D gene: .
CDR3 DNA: TGTGCCAGCAGCTATACCAGGGTTGAGAACACTGAAGCTTTCTTT
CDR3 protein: CASSYTRVENTEAFF

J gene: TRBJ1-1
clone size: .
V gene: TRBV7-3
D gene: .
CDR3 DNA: TGTGCCAGCAGCTTATCCCGGAGGACTGAAGCTTTCTTT
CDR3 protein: CASSLSRRTEAFF